Below are 13 T cell receptor beta chains sequenced from a single sample in a study of blood T cell repertoires in COVID-19 (dated by TCRdb to 2020 to 2021). Library construction relied on the immunoSEQ multiplex PCR assay. TCRdb holds this immuneACCESS table with in-frame rearrangements only. Some clones are missing; in checked studies, unresolved V genes explain under half, and the rest has no known cause. The sample table contains about 320,000 clones; only one count was recorded for around 88% of them. The ten largest make up roughly 1.6% of the sample. Sequencing was done on a sample of peripheral blood. The receptors originated from a woman aged 45-59 years with acute or convalescent COVID-19.

This clone has more than one count but fewer than ten. The rearrangement links TRBV13 to TRBJ2-7; tentatively, D is TRBD1 (6 bases). The CDR3 has 15 residues. V was clipped by 1 base and J by 5 bases, with 15 bases between them. CDR1 and CDR2 (germline): PRHDT, FYEKMQ (reference sequence). The CDR3: CASSLESPGENEQYF. The CDR3 DNA reads as TGTGCCAGCAGCTTAGAATCTCCAGGGGAGAACGAGCAGTACTTC.

This rearrangement joins TRBV28 to TRBJ1-5, with D hard to call. The V end lost 11 bases, the J end lost 1 base, and 12 bases lay between the germline ends. The CDR3 runs 13 residues. The germline gives CDR1 MDHEN, CDR2 SYDVKM. The CDR3 coding sequence is TGTGCCGGTCGACTCGGGAGCAATCAGCCCCAGCATTTT. It codes for CAGRLGSNQPQHF.

V gene TRBV27 combines with J gene TRBJ2-3; 9 nucleotides line up with TRBD2. V was clipped by 2 bases and J by 6 bases; unmatched bases: 12. This CDR3 is 17 amino acids long. Germline lookup yields CDR1 MNHEY and CDR2 SMNVEV (reference sequence). The CDR3 region has the DNA TGTGCCAGCAGTTTAACCCTTGTTAGCGGGAGATCGGATACGCAGTATTTT. Protein: CASSLTLVSGRSDTQYF.

The V and J genes are TRBV19 and TRBJ1-2, with TRBD1 matching over 9 bases. This CDR3 is 13 amino acids long. After removal of 3 bases from V and 7 bases from J, the junction contained 3 bases not matched to a gene. Per germline, CDR1 LNHDA and CDR2 SQIVND (reference sequence). The CDR3 DNA follows: TGTGCCAGTAGTATGGGACAGGGTTTTGGCTACACCTTC. Residues: CASSMGQGFGYTF.

This rearrangement joins TRBV27 to TRBJ2-1, with 9 bases that match TRBD2. This CDR3 has 16 residues. Per germline, CDR1 MNHEY and CDR2 SMNVEV (reference sequence). V was clipped by 0 bases and J by 4 bases; unmatched bases: 4. This CDR3 reads CASSLSREGSYNEQFF. DNA for the CDR3: TGTGCCAGCAGTTTATCGCGGGAGGGATCTTACAATGAGCAGTTCTTC.

The chain combines TRBV7-7 with TRBJ2-5; D is possibly TRBD1 (6 bases). Trimming removed 3 bases from V and 2 bases from J, with 7 bases in between. The CDR3 length is 13 residues. CDR1 SSHAT and CDR2 FNYEAQ come from the germline V gene (reference sequence). The CDR3 loop is CASSLQGQETQYF. In DNA form, the CDR3 reads TGTGCCAGCAGCTTGCAGGGGCAAGAGACCCAGTACTTC.

The chain is built from TRBV7-9 and TRBJ1-4, with D tentatively TRBD1 (5 bases). The CDR3 spans 15 residues. V was cut by 2 bases and J by 8 bases, with 15 bases left in between. Germline CDR1 SEHNR, CDR2 FQNEAQ (reference sequence). This CDR3 is CASSLNWFGGEKLFF. The CDR3 nucleotides read TGTGCCAGCAGCTTAAACTGGTTCGGGGGAGAAAAACTGTTTTTT.

The rearrangement joins TRBV18 to TRBJ1-4; possible D gene TRBD1, 5 bases. Trimming pared 3 bases from V and 0 bases from J, leaving 11 bases between. This CDR3 has 16 residues. Germline V gene sequence: CDR1 KGHSH, CDR2 LQKENI. CDR3 in amino acids: CASSPQGPTTNEKLFF. The CDR3 region has the DNA TGTGCCAGCTCACCCCAGGGTCCCACAACTAATGAAAAACTGTTTTTT.

This chain joins TRBV4-1 and TRBJ2-1, with 12 bases lining up with TRBD2. This CDR3 is 16 amino acids long. V was pared by 4 bases and J by 9 bases, with 10 bases of the junction left unmatched. Germline CDR1 is MGHRA and CDR2 is YSYEKL. CDR3 bases: TGCGCCAGCAGCCGAGAGCTAGCGGGAGGGATCCGTGAGCAGTTCTTC. Amino acids: CASSRELAGGIREQFF.

The chain recombines TRBV25-1 with TRBJ2-7; TRBD1 might be the D (7 bases). The length of the CDR3 is 16 residues. In germline, CDR1 is MGHDK, CDR2 SYGVNS. V dropped 6 bases and J dropped 3 bases, with 21 bases sitting between them. DNA of the CDR3: TGTGCCAGCAGCGGGGGAAGCAGGGACAGATACTACGAGCAGTACTTC. Amino acids: CASSGGSRDRYYEQYF.

The rearrangement links TRBV11-3 to TRBJ2-3; the match to TRBD2 covers 12 bases. J lost 8 bases, V lost 4 bases, and 4 bases had no gene match. This CDR3 is 14 amino acids long. Germline V gives CDR1 SGHNT, CDR2 YENEEA. Here the CDR3 DNA reads TGTGCCAGCAGCTCCGGACTAGCGGGATCTACGCAGTATTTT. Protein sequence: CASSSGLAGSTQYF.

V gene TRBV9 combines with J gene TRBJ1-4; TRBD1 might be the D (5 bases). The germline gives CDR1 SGDLS, CDR2 YYNGEE. Trimming took 1 base from V and 5 from J, leaving 15 bases between them. The CDR3 loop spans 16 amino acids. The DNA for the CDR3 is TGTGCCAGCAGCGTAACACAGCAAAGGACAAATGAAAAACTGTTTTTT. Protein: CASSVTQQRTNEKLFF.

The chain carries TRBV18 and TRBJ2-2, with 9 bases identical to TRBD2. The CDR3 has 19 residues. The J segment lost 8 bases and the V segment lost 3 bases, leaving 19 bases of the junction unmatched. CDR1 and CDR2 from the germline V gene are KGHSH and LQKENI. CDR3 region: CASSPFPGLTSGTVGELFF. CDR3 nucleotides: TGTGCCAGCTCACCTTTCCCGGGGCTGACTAGCGGTACGGTGGGGGAGCTGTTTTTT.